A selection of T cell receptor beta chains follows, all from one sample in a study of neurological immune-mediated disorders. TCRdb itself ran the 5' RACE reads through MiXCR, one entry per CDR3 protein. The sample includes about 120,000 distinct CDR3 sequences, 3.2% of them seen just once. Sequencing was carried out using PBMCs. The receptors shown here come from a woman aged 25 to 39 with multiple sclerosis. The CDR3 runs from the conserved cysteine through the conserved F or W. D genes are given only for firm matches.

CDR3aa: CSAREPSGRGDEAFF; len: 15; v_gene: TRBV20-1; d_gene: .; j_gene: TRBJ1-1
CDR3aa: CASSSPARMNTEAFF; len: 15; v_gene: TRBV28; d_gene: .; j_gene: TRBJ1-1
CDR3aa: CASSLRATEETQYF; len: 14; v_gene: TRBV12-3/TRBV12-4; d_gene: .; j_gene: TRBJ2-5
CDR3aa: CASSDRGHVDTEAFF; len: 15; v_gene: TRBV6-4; d_gene: .; j_gene: TRBJ1-1
CDR3aa: CSAEYGRGRSETQYF; len: 15; v_gene: TRBV20-1; d_gene: .; j_gene: TRBJ2-5
CDR3aa: CASSLKFEETQYF; len: 13; v_gene: TRBV7-9; d_gene: .; j_gene: TRBJ2-5
CDR3aa: CASRNPGDSFYGYTF; len: 15; v_gene: TRBV6-5; d_gene: TRBD1; j_gene: TRBJ1-2
CDR3aa: CASSYARVAGSGEQFF; len: 16; v_gene: TRBV5-1; d_gene: TRBD2; j_gene: TRBJ2-1
CDR3aa: CASIGQREGPVNEQFF; len: 16; v_gene: TRBV2; d_gene: TRBD2; j_gene: TRBJ2-1
CDR3aa: CASSKTHSGSSYEQYF; len: 16; v_gene: TRBV25-1; d_gene: .; j_gene: TRBJ2-7
CDR3aa: CASSPGQGRGEQFF; len: 14; v_gene: TRBV6-6; d_gene: TRBD1; j_gene: TRBJ2-1
CDR3aa: CASSPGQTDYEQYF; len: 14; v_gene: TRBV18; d_gene: TRBD1; j_gene: TRBJ2-7
CDR3aa: CSASVQGNTEAFF; len: 13; v_gene: TRBV20-1; d_gene: .; j_gene: TRBJ1-1
CDR3aa: CASSLGQLTEKLFF; len: 14; v_gene: TRBV5-6; d_gene: .; j_gene: TRBJ1-4
CDR3aa: CASSRRETGELFF; len: 13; v_gene: TRBV2; d_gene: .; j_gene: TRBJ2-2